The clone carrying this T cell receptor (beta chain) rates as medium-sized. CDR1 and CDR2 from the germline V gene are SNHLY and FYNNEI. V was trimmed by 6 bases and J by 0 bases, leaving 13 bases between them. The CDR3 is 15 amino acids. Prior to thyroid surgery, none of the patients had received any treatment. The data belong to a study of metastatic and nonmetastatic thyroid tumors. TCRdb re-clonotyped the PCR reads via MiXCR. The table lists about 16,000 clones, 20% to 25% of them singletons, with 7.5% in the top ten. The chain combines TRBV2 with TRBJ2-3; the D gene could be TRBD1 or TRBD2 (6 bases each). Sequencing used adjacent normal tissue. This TCR derives from a female donor with papillary thyroid cancer or a benign thyroid nodule (not recorded which). Some clones in this sample may be carry-over from other donors' samples. The CDR3 coding sequence is TGTGCCAGCAGAGGGGGGCGGGCTAGCACAGATACGCAGTATTTT. Amino acid sequence: CASRGGRASTDTQYF.